These 19 T cell receptor beta chains came from one sample sequenced in a study of blood T cell repertoires in COVID-19. Only in-frame clones appear in the TCRdb table, and some are missing; sequencing was by immunoSEQ multiplex PCR. The sample includes roughly 290,000 clones, roughly 80% of them seen just once. Sequenced material: peripheral blood. These receptors were taken from a person aged 70 to 85 with COVID-19, enrolled during active disease.

This chain connects TRBV28 to TRBJ1-3; 7 bases are a match to TRBD1. This CDR3 has 16 amino acids. V shed 3 bases and J 0 bases; nucleotides not matched to a gene: 5. Per the germline V gene, CDR1 is MDHEN and CDR2 is SYDVKM. CDR3 residues: CASSFLQGLSGNTIYF. DNA of the CDR3: TGTGCCAGCAGTTTCCTACAGGGGCTCTCTGGAAACACCATATATTTT.

This clone was detected once. This chain uses TRBV7-9 with TRBJ1-2; D ambiguous. This CDR3 has 12 amino acids. Germline CDR1 SEHNR, CDR2 FQNEAQ (reference sequence). The V end was cut by 5 bases, the J end by 6 bases, with 10 bases between. CDR3 sequence (DNA): TGTGCCAGCAGCATACAACAAGATGGCTACACCTTC. Protein: CASSIQQDGYTF.

The CDR3 DNA reads as TGTGCCAGCAGCGCGACCTCGGGACTAGCGCTAATCACAGATACGCAGTATTTT. Encoded protein: CASSATSGLALITDTQYF. This chain uses TRBV9 with TRBJ2-3; TRBD2 agrees at 10 bases. The germline V gene encodes CDR1 SGDLS and CDR2 YYNGEE. CDR3 length: 18 amino acids. V lost 3 bases to trimming and J lost 2 bases; unmatched junction nucleotides: 12.

This chain connects TRBV2 to TRBJ2-1, with 8 bases matching TRBD1. The germline CDR1 and CDR2 sequences are SNHLY and FYNNEI. After removal of 5 bases from V and 10 bases from J, the junction contained 7 bases not matched to a gene. This CDR3 has 13 amino acids. The CDR3 sequence is CASSNGQGFEQFF. The DNA for the CDR3 is TGTGCCAGCAGTAACGGACAGGGCTTCGAGCAGTTCTTC.

The rearrangement links TRBV9 to TRBJ2-2; TRBD2 matches at 12 bases. The V gene's germline CDR1 is SGDLS and CDR2 YYNGEE. Losses at the gene ends were 1 base for V and 2 bases for J; bases not matched to a gene: 3. CDR3 size: 17 residues. DNA of the CDR3: TGTGCCAGCAGCGTAACTAGCGGGGGGCATAACACCGGGGAGCTGTTTTTT. Its protein product is CASSVTSGGHNTGELFF.

The genes are TRBV11-2 and TRBJ2-7, with 12 bases identical to TRBD2. Germline CDR1 is SGHAT and CDR2 is FQNNGV. The CDR3 covers 16 residues. V lost 0 bases to trimming and J lost 3 bases; unmatched junction nucleotides: 3. The CDR3 DNA reads TGTGCCAGCAGCTTAGACGGACTAGCGGGGATCTACGAGCAGTACTTC. Translating it yields CASSLDGLAGIYEQYF.

The chain carries TRBV27 and TRBJ2-2; 10 bases agree with TRBD1. Trimming took 4 bases from V and 6 from J; bases not matched to a gene: 5. Germline CDR1 is MNHEY and CDR2 is SMNVEV (reference sequence). The CDR3 is 15 residues long. The CDR3 region has the DNA TGTGCCAGCAGTTCGGGACAGGGGACGGCCGGGGAGCTGTTTTTT. This sequence encodes CASSSGQGTAGELFF.

This clone was observed a handful of times. The V gene is TRBV19, the J gene TRBJ1-5, with TRBD1 as a possible D gene (6 bases). CDR1 is LNHDA, CDR2 SQIVND, per germline (reference sequence). The V end was cut by 5 bases, the J end by 1 base, with 15 bases between. This CDR3 region has 16 residues. In DNA, the CDR3 is TGTGCCAGTAGTGCCAAACAGGGAGCCAGCAATCAGCCCCAGCATTTT. Protein sequence: CASSAKQGASNQPQHF.

The chain recombines TRBV19 with TRBJ1-5, with D hard to call. Germline V gene data show CDR1 as LNHDA and CDR2 as SQIVND (reference sequence). This CDR3 has 13 residues. The germline V and J ends were trimmed by 6 bases and 2 bases, with 8 bases remaining between them. As DNA, the CDR3 is TGTGCCAGTAGAGGCGGTCGCAATCAGCCCCAGCATTTT. It codes for CASRGGRNQPQHF. The variable domain in full, completed from reference TRBV19 and TRBJ1-5, reads DGGITQSPKYLFRKEGQNVTLSCEQNLNHDAMYWYRQDPGQGLRLIYYSQIVNDFQKGDIAEGYSVSREKKESFPLTVTSAQKNPTAFYLCASRGGRNQPQHFGDGTRLSIL.

The chain uses TRBV5-1 and TRBJ1-1; D gene unclear. The CDR3 sequence is 15 residues long. Trimming removed 3 bases at V and 1 base at J, with 13 bases between. Per germline, CDR1 SGHRS and CDR2 YFSETQ. The CDR3 coding sequence is TGCGCCAGCAGCTACGGGATTCAAGGGAACACTGAAGCTTTCTTT. Residues: CASSYGIQGNTEAFF.

This chain links TRBV29-1 with TRBJ1-3; tentatively, D is TRBD1 (5 bases). Germline V gene lookup returns CDR1 SQVTM and CDR2 ANQGSEA. The V end was cut by 5 bases, the J end by 0 bases, with 8 bases between. CDR3 length: 13 amino acids. CDR3 sequence (DNA): TGCAGCGTTAATACAGGCTCTGGAAACACCATATATTTT. Its protein product is CSVNTGSGNTIYF.

V usage is TRBV11-2 and J usage is TRBJ2-1, with no clear D. Germline V lookup: CDR1 SGHAT, CDR2 FQNNGV. Trimming cost V 1 base and J 9 bases, with 4 bases left between them. This CDR3 is 11 amino acids long. The CDR3 here is CASSLGGEQFF. The CDR3 bases are TGTGCCAGCAGCTTAGGCGGTGAGCAGTTCTTC.

The chain couples TRBV2 to TRBJ1-3; D not resolved. The CDR3 length is 13 residues. V lost 7 bases and J 2 bases, leaving 9 bases between the germline ends. Germline CDR1 reads SNHLY; CDR2 reads FYNNEI. CDR3 protein: CASTRSPGNTIYF. CDR3 in DNA: TGTGCCAGCACTAGGAGTCCTGGAAACACCATATATTTT.

The rearrangement links TRBV9 to TRBJ2-2; 9 bases map to TRBD1. J gave up 5 bases and V 3 bases, and 8 bases lay outside the gene matches. Germline CDR1 SGDLS, CDR2 YYNGEE. CDR3 length: 16 residues. The CDR3 DNA reads as TGTGCCAGCAGCGGCTCCGGGACAGGGATGACCGGGGAGCTGTTTTTT. This gives the protein CASSGSGTGMTGELFF. Supplemented by reference TRBV9 and TRBJ2-2, the full variable domain reads DSGVTQTPKHLITATGQRVTLRCSPRSGDLSVYWYQQSLDQGLQFLIQYYNGEERAKGNILERFSAQQFPDLHSELNLSSLELGDSALYFCASSGSGTGMTGELFFGEGSRLTVL.

V and J are TRBV5-1 and TRBJ2-2; D is ambiguous. The CDR3 contains 15 residues. Germline CDR1 and CDR2: SGHRS and YFSETQ. Trimming cost V 0 bases and J 3 bases, with 9 bases left between them. Here the CDR3 DNA reads TGCGCCAGCAGCTTGGCCAGGATAGACACCGGGGAGCTGTTTTTT. The encoded protein is CASSLARIDTGELFF.

The chain uses TRBV14 and TRBJ1-5; D uncertain. The V end was cut by 6 bases, the J end by 6 bases, with 15 bases between. This CDR3 contains 14 residues. Germline assignment: CDR1 SGHDN and CDR2 FVKESK. In DNA, the CDR3 is TGTGCCAGCAGTCGAACCCCGGCGGTTCAGCCCCAGCATTTT. Residues: CASSRTPAVQPQHF.

The chain has TRBV25-1 and TRBJ2-5; 7 bases agree with TRBD1. Germline values: CDR1 MGHDK, CDR2 SYGVNS. After removal of 5 bases from V and 3 bases from J, the junction contained 3 bases not matched to a gene. CDR3 length: 13 amino acids. Here the CDR3 DNA reads TGTGCCAGCAGTTTTACAGGGGAAGAGACCCAGTACTTC. Encoded protein: CASSFTGEETQYF.

CDR3 region: CASSDVGRGSPLHF. CDR3 DNA: TGTGCCAGCAGTGATGTAGGCCGGGGGTCACCCCTCCACTTT. The J gene is TRBJ1-6, the V gene TRBV6-1; possibly TRBD1 for D (5 bases). CDR3 length: 14 amino acids. Trimming took 3 bases from V and 10 from J, leaving 13 bases between them. CDR1 and CDR2 from the germline V gene are MNHNS and SASEGT.

The V call is TRBV27, the J call TRBJ1-2, with 7 bases aligning to TRBD1. Losses at the gene ends were 2 bases for V and 4 bases for J; bases not matched to a gene: 7. CDR1 and CDR2 from the germline V gene are MNHEY and SMNVEV (reference sequence). The CDR3 spans 15 residues. The CDR3 spells CASSLGQGVGYGYTF. The CDR3 bases are TGTGCCAGCAGTTTAGGGCAGGGGGTCGGCTATGGCTACACCTTC.